The 32 T cell receptor beta chains given below trace back to one sample, sequenced in a study of blood T cells in healthy people across ages. Combining a sample-barcoded 5' primer with a J-beta primer mix, a second PCR ran for roughly 7 to 12 cycles. TCRdb redid the calling of the 5' RACE reads with MiXCR, one entry per CDR3 protein. This table has 450,000 to 700,000 distinct CDR3 sequences, roughly a quarter appearing once. Sequences were obtained from blood. The receptors derive from a woman aged 65 to 85 in good health.

The V call is TRBV7-2, the J call TRBJ2-4; TRBD1 matches at 8 bases. The V segment lost 3 bases and the J segment 2 bases; nucleotides outside the gene matches: 6. Looked up from germline, CDR1 is SGHTA and CDR2 is FQGNSA. This CDR3 has 16 residues. CDR3 sequence: CASSLIRTGTKNIQYF. The CDR3 coding sequence is TGTGCCAGCAGCTTGATTCGGACAGGGACCAAAAACATTCAGTACTTC.

The J gene is TRBJ2-7, the V gene TRBV20-1; D perhaps matches TRBD1 (5 bases). V was clipped by 5 bases and J by 4 bases, with 12 bases between them. Germline V gene lookup returns CDR1 DFQATT and CDR2 SNEGSKA (reference sequence). The CDR3 extends over 12 amino acids. For the CDR3, the DNA is TGCAGTGCTGCAGGGAAGGTGTACGAGCAGTACTTC. Protein product: CSAAGKVYEQYF.

The chain has TRBV30 and TRBJ1-4; D is perhaps TRBD1 (6 bases). Trimming pared 2 bases from V and 5 bases from J, leaving 15 bases between. The CDR3 has 15 amino acids. Germline CDR1 GTSNPN, CDR2 SVGIG (reference sequence). The CDR3 DNA reads TGTGCCTGGAGTCTTGAGACAGGTGGAAATGAAAAACTGTTTTTT. Protein product: CAWSLETGGNEKLFF. Looking up the rest from reference TRBV30 and TRBJ1-4 gives the full variable domain: SQTIHQWPATLVQPVGSPLSLECTVEGTSNPNLYWYRQAAGRGLQLLFYSVGIGQISSEVPQNLSASRPQDRQFILSSKKLLLSDSGFYLCAWSLETGGNEKLFFGSGTQLSVL.

The table lists this clonotype with a few counts. CDR3: CASSPPGYNYGYTF. DNA for the CDR3: TGTGCCAGCTCACCACCAGGGTACAACTATGGCTACACCTTC. The gene calls are TRBV18 and TRBJ1-2; the D is unclear. From germline, CDR1 is KGHSH and CDR2 LQKENI. Trimming cost V 0 bases and J 2 bases, with 7 bases left between them. There are 14 residues in the CDR3.

This clonotype was counted a few times. The chain carries TRBV4-3 and TRBJ2-5; TRBD2 is a possible D gene (7 bases). CDR3 length: 18 amino acids. V was cut by 0 bases and J by 3 bases, with 20 bases left in between. Germline values: CDR1 LGHNA, CDR2 YSLEER. CDR3 protein: CASSQEAWGGGRKETQYF. The CDR3 nucleotides are TGCGCCAGCAGCCAAGAAGCGTGGGGCGGGGGCCGAAAAGAGACCCAGTACTTC.

Concerning this clonotype: One end of the junction varies from germline; a read error may be responsible. The V and J genes are TRBV9 and TRBJ2-1, with a weak D call TRBD1 (6 bases). The CDR3 covers 14 residues. Germline CDR1 is SGDLS and CDR2 is YYNGEE. This CDR3 is CAGSEGVNYNEQFF. The CDR3 coding sequence is TGTGCCGGCAGCGAGGGGGTGAATTACAATGAGCAGTTCTTC.

This clonotype was seen a few times. The chain joins TRBV7-9 to TRBJ2-1; 11 bases are a match to TRBD2. The CDR3 sequence is 16 residues long. Germline CDR1 and CDR2: SEHNR and FQNEAQ (reference sequence). The ends lost 5 bases at V and 4 bases at J; junction bases unmatched: 7. The CDR3 nucleotides are TGTGCCAGCAGCCGACGGGGACTAGCGGATTACAATGAGCAGTTCTTC. Encoded protein: CASSRRGLADYNEQFF. The full variable domain, its missing parts supplied by reference TRBV7-9 and TRBJ2-1, is DTGVSQNPRHKITKRGQNVTFRCDPISEHNRLYWYRQTLGQGPEFLTYFQNEAQLEKSRLLSDRFSAERPKGSFSTLEIQRTEQGDSAMYLCASSRRGLADYNEQFFGPGTRLTVL.

Remarks on this clonotype: One junction end disagrees with the germline gene, perhaps due to a read error. The chain employs TRBV4-2 and TRBJ2-7; D is possibly TRBD2 (5 bases). Germline CDR1 and CDR2: LGHNA and YNFKEQ. The CDR3 is made up of 14 amino acids. The chain's CDR3 is CASSHPQLEGEQCF. The CDR3 DNA reads as TGTGCCAGCAGCCACCCACAACTAGAGGGCGAGCAGTGCTTC.

This chain uses TRBV5-1 with TRBJ1-6; D is unresolved. CDR1 SGHRS and CDR2 YFSETQ come from the germline V gene. V lost 3 bases and J lost 7, with 14 bases in between. The CDR3 has 15 amino acids. CDR3 bases: TGCGCCAGCAGCTCTGACGGTGCTAGGAATTCACCCCTCCACTTT. Amino acid sequence: CASSSDGARNSPLHF.

The CDR3, as DNA: TGTGCCAGCAGTGGAACCCTAGGAGGAGAGACCCAGTACTTC. Translating it yields CASSGTLGGETQYF. The chain combines TRBV2 with TRBJ2-5; possible D gene TRBD2, 5 bases. Germline V gene data show CDR1 as SNHLY and CDR2 as FYNNEI. V lost 4 bases and J 4 bases, leaving 13 bases between the germline ends. The CDR3 has 14 residues. Based on the CDR3 plus reference TRBV2 and TRBJ2-5, the full variable domain is EPEVTQTPSHQVTQMGQEVILRCVPISNHLYFYWYRQILGQKVEFLVSFYNNEISEKSEIFDDQFSVERPDGSNFTLKIRSTKLEDSAMYFCASSGTLGGETQYFGPGTRLLVL.

There are a few counts of this clonotype. The chain couples TRBV29-1 to TRBJ2-7; D unresolved. Between the trimmed V and J ends, which lost 6 bases and 6 bases, there was a span of 15 bases. Per germline, CDR1 SQVTM and CDR2 ANQGSEA. The length of the CDR3 is 12 residues. The CDR3 region has the DNA TGCAGCGTGGGATCGACCGTCGGCGAGCAGTACTTC. Its protein is CSVGSTVGEQYF.

CDR3 bases: TGTGCCAGCAGCCCCGGGATGTACAATGAGCAGTTCTTC. This sequence encodes CASSPGMYNEQFF. The chain uses TRBV7-9 and TRBJ2-1; maybe TRBD2 (5 bases). Germline loops: CDR1 SEHNR, CDR2 FQNEAQ (reference sequence). Trimming shortened V by 5 bases and J by 4 bases, and 9 bases separated the two germline ends. CDR3 length: 13 amino acids. Full variable domain (missing parts from reference TRBV7-9 and TRBJ2-1): DTGVSQNPRHKITKRGQNVTFRCDPISEHNRLYWYRQTLGQGPEFLTYFQNEAQLEKSRLLSDRFSAERPKGSFSTLEIQRTEQGDSAMYLCASSPGMYNEQFFGPGTRLTVL.

The J gene is TRBJ2-3, the V gene TRBV12-5, with no clear D. The germline V gene has CDR1 LGHNT and CDR2 FRNRAP. The V end lost 4 bases, the J end lost 6 bases, and 11 bases lay between the germline ends. The CDR3 consists of 13 residues. The DNA of the CDR3 is TGTGCTAGTGGTTCCTCCAACACGGATACGCAGTATTTT. Its protein is CASGSSNTDTQYF.

This clonotype turned up a few times. This rearrangement joins TRBV6-2 or TRBV6-3 to TRBJ2-2, with 7 bases identical to TRBD2. The junction had 8 bases not matched to a gene; V was cut back by 7 bases and J by 0 bases. CDR3 length equals 16 residues. Germline V gene data show CDR1 as MNHEY and CDR2 as SVGEGT. The CDR3, as DNA: TGTGCCAGCACTATCCGGGGAGGGGCGAACACCGGGGAGCTGTTTTTT. As protein: CASTIRGGANTGELFF.

This clonotype was seen more than once but under ten times. The V gene is TRBV20-1, the J gene TRBJ2-2; 13 bases fit TRBD2. This CDR3 comprises 17 residues. V trimming: 1 base; J trimming: 5 bases; junction bases outside the gene matches: 7. From germline, CDR1 is DFQATT and CDR2 SNEGSKA (reference sequence). The chain's CDR3 is CSARGTGTSGDTGELFF. The CDR3 nucleotides are TGCAGTGCTAGAGGGACCGGGACTAGCGGGGATACCGGGGAGCTGTTTTTT.

Ten or more counts support this clonotype. The gene calls are TRBV12-3 or TRBV12-4 and TRBJ2-5; D possibly corresponds to TRBD1 (7 bases). The CDR3 consists of 15 residues. V was shortened by 7 bases and J by 5 bases, with 20 bases between the two germline ends. DNA of the CDR3: TGTGCCAGCACCTGGAGCGGAGGGGGCCACGAGACCCAGTACTTC. Its protein is CASTWSGGGHETQYF.

The chain is built from TRBV7-9 and TRBJ1-3; D gene unclear. This CDR3 is 14 amino acids long. V was trimmed by 7 bases and J by 0 bases, leaving 10 bases between them. CDR1 and CDR2 from the germline V gene are SEHNR and FQNEAQ (reference sequence). CDR3 residues: CASILISSGNTIYF. The CDR3, as DNA: TGTGCCAGCATCCTGATCTCCTCTGGAAACACCATATATTTT. Full variable domain (remainder filled in from reference TRBV7-9 and TRBJ1-3): DTGVSQNPRHKITKRGQNVTFRCDPISEHNRLYWYRQTLGQGPEFLTYFQNEAQLEKSRLLSDRFSAERPKGSFSTLEIQRTEQGDSAMYLCASILISSGNTIYFGEGSWLTVV.

This clonotype was observed a few times. The chain recombines TRBV10-3 with TRBJ1-2; the match to TRBD1 covers 7 bases. The germline V gene has CDR1 ENHRY and CDR2 SYGVKD. The V segment lost 2 bases and the J segment 6 bases; nucleotides outside the gene matches: 12. The CDR3 length is 16 residues. The CDR3 protein is CAISEPGQPVEHGYTF. In DNA form, the CDR3 reads TGTGCCATCAGTGAGCCGGGACAGCCCGTAGAGCATGGCTACACCTTC.

This clonotype was seen only a few times. This sequence joins TRBV5-1 and TRBJ2-7; D is possibly TRBD1 (7 bases). The V gene's germline CDR1 is SGHRS and CDR2 YFSETQ. This CDR3 region has 16 residues. Trimming removed 6 bases from V and 1 base from J, with 20 bases in between. For the CDR3, the DNA is TGCGCCAGCAACCTGGGAGGAGGGGGCGCGTCCTACGAGCAGTACTTC. Amino acid sequence: CASNLGGGGASYEQYF.

CDR3 bases: TGCGCCAGCAGCCTGATAGATGCTAACTATGGCTACACCTTC. Protein sequence: CASSLIDANYGYTF. The chain employs TRBV5-1 and TRBJ1-2, with D hard to call. V was clipped by 4 bases and J by 0 bases, with 10 bases between them. In germline, CDR1 is SGHRS, CDR2 YFSETQ. CDR3 size: 14 residues.

The J gene is TRBJ2-1, the V gene TRBV7-2, with a weak D call TRBD2 (6 bases). V lost 4 bases and J lost 15, with 16 bases in between. This CDR3 has 12 residues. Germline CDR1 and CDR2: SGHTA and FQGNSA. DNA for the CDR3: TGTGCCAGCAGCTACCGACTAGATAGTCCGTTCTTC. This sequence encodes CASSYRLDSPFF.

A few counts support this clonotype. This chain links TRBV7-8 with TRBJ2-5; D gene uncertain. The DNA end favors TRBJ2-1, so the J call may be wrong. CDR1 and CDR2 (germline): SGHVS, FQNEAQ. The CDR3 is 16 residues long. The CDR3 DNA sequence: TGTGCCAGCAGCACTCGGGTTACTGGGATCTACAATGAGCAGTTCTTC. Its translation: CASSTRVTGIYNEQFF.

Remarks on this clonotype: A read error may produce the germline difference seen at one junction end. CDR3 sequence: CATVSMRGSTYTQYF. CDR3 nucleotides: TGTGCCACCGTTTCTATGAGGGGGAGCACATATACGCAGTATTTT. The genes are TRBV7-9 and TRBJ2-3; the D gene is possibly TRBD1 (6 bases). Germline V gene lookup returns CDR1 SEHNR and CDR2 FQNEAQ (reference sequence). The CDR3 runs 15 residues.

In its sample, this clonotype was seen a few times. The CDR3 loop reads CASSAGHGLEQYF. The CDR3 DNA is TGTGCCAGCAGCGCCGGCCACGGGCTCGAGCAGTACTTC. The chain combines TRBV5-5 with TRBJ2-7; D is ambiguous. CDR1 and CDR2 from the germline V gene are SGHKS and YYEKEE (reference sequence). V lost 4 bases, J lost 6 bases, and 14 bases lay in between. The CDR3 is 13 residues long.

This clonotype showed up just a few times. The rearrangement joins TRBV20-1 to TRBJ2-2; TRBD2 matches at 11 bases. The ends lost 3 bases at V and 4 bases at J; junction bases unmatched: 4. The CDR3 has 15 amino acids. From germline, CDR1 is DFQATT and CDR2 SNEGSKA (reference sequence). The CDR3 DNA follows: TGCAGTGCTAGCCCTAGCGGGGGGACCACCGGGGAGCTGTTTTTT. It codes for CSASPSGGTTGELFF.

This clonotype was found a few times. The chain has TRBV11-3 and TRBJ2-5, with D tentatively TRBD1 or TRBD2 (5 bases each). The CDR3 contains 15 residues. The germline V gene has CDR1 SGHNT and CDR2 YENEEA. V gave up 8 bases and J gave up 4 bases, with 20 bases separating them. The CDR3 sequence is CASAIPGRRGETQYF. In DNA form, the CDR3 reads TGTGCCAGCGCAATCCCGGGACGCCGGGGAGAGACCCAGTACTTC.

This chain joins TRBV18 and TRBJ1-1; 7 bases agree with TRBD1. This CDR3 contains 15 residues. From germline, CDR1 is KGHSH and CDR2 LQKENI. With 0 bases clipped from V and 8 bases from J, the junction kept 9 bases outside the gene matches. The chain's CDR3 is CASSPPGTAELEAFF. The CDR3 region has the DNA TGTGCCAGCTCACCACCTGGGACAGCCGAACTGGAAGCTTTCTTT. Full variable domain (rest looked up from reference TRBV18 and TRBJ1-1): NAGVMQNPRHLVRRRGQEARLRCSPMKGHSHVYWYRQLPEEGLKFMVYLQKENIIDESGMPKERFSAEFPKEGPSILRIQQVVRGDSAAYFCASSPPGTAELEAFFGQGTRLTVV.

This clonotype has only a few counts. J is TRBJ2-5 and V is TRBV5-1; 7 bases are shared with TRBD1. V gave up 5 bases and J gave up 5 bases; unmatched junction bases: 9. CDR3 size: 14 residues. Germline loops: CDR1 SGHRS, CDR2 YFSETQ. The CDR3 loop is CASRRTGLVETQYF. In DNA form, the CDR3 reads TGCGCCAGCAGGCGGACAGGTCTAGTTGAGACCCAGTACTTC.

About this clonotype itself: One junction end does not reproduce the germline sequence, and a read error may be involved. The chain recombines TRBV5-1 with TRBJ1-4; a possible D gene is TRBD1 (6 bases). The CDR3 covers 14 residues. From germline, CDR1 is SGHRS and CDR2 YFSETQ. CDR3 sequence reads: CTSSAGATSEKLFF. CDR3 DNA: TGCACCAGCAGTGCGGGGGCTACGTCTGAAAAACTGTTTTTT.

This chain uses TRBV7-2 with TRBJ1-6, with 7 bases that match TRBD1. Germline V gives CDR1 SGHTA, CDR2 FQGNSA. The CDR3 is 15 amino acids. V shed 8 bases and J 8 bases; nucleotides not matched to a gene: 12. CDR3 DNA sequence: TGTGCCAGCTCCTGGGGTGGGACAGATTATTCACCCCTCCACTTT. This sequence encodes CASSWGGTDYSPLHF.

This chain connects TRBV11-2 to TRBJ2-5; D uncertain. With 5 bases removed from V and 7 bases from J, the gap between germline ends came to 17 bases. There are 14 residues in the CDR3. Germline-derived CDR1 and CDR2 are SGHAT and FQNNGV. The chain's CDR3 is CASSLGTARWTQYF. CDR3 DNA: TGTGCCAGCAGCCTCGGAACAGCTAGGTGGACCCAGTACTTC. The whole variable domain, remainder taken from reference TRBV11-2 and TRBJ2-5, is EAGVAQSPRYKIIEKRQSVAFWCNPISGHATLYWYQQILGQGPKLLIQFQNNGVVDDSQLPKDRFSAERLKGVDSTLKIQPAKLEDSAVYLCASSLGTARWTQYFGPGTRLLVL.

This clonotype came up a few times. This rearrangement joins TRBV4-3 to TRBJ2-1, with D maybe TRBD2 (5 bases). Germline-derived CDR1 and CDR2 are LGHNA and YSLEER. The CDR3 is made up of 13 amino acids. Trimming removed 0 bases at V and 11 bases at J, with 11 bases between. The CDR3 sequence: CASSQDRRRKQFF. The CDR3 DNA sequence: TGCGCCAGCAGCCAAGATCGGAGGAGGAAGCAGTTCTTC.